This TCR beta chain was recovered during a study of CD8 T cells in acute hepatitis C reinfection. The time point: naive CD8 control sorted from an acute-time-point sample. Acute primary HCV meant a new positive RNA or antibody result following a negative test within 24 weeks. Only in-frame clones appear in the TCRdb table, and some are missing; sequencing was by immunoSEQ multiplex PCR. The table lists approximately 40,000 clones, approximately 85% of them singletons. Germline values: CDR1 ENHRY, CDR2 SYGVKD. V lost 2 bases, J lost 2 bases, and 0 bases stayed unmatched. The CDR3 contains 13 residues. This clone was seen a handful of times. This sample includes further DNA sequences coding for the same CDR3.

V usage is TRBV10-3 and J usage is TRBJ2-7; TRBD1 matches 7 bases. Input material: naive CD8+ T cells from PBMCs. The source of this sequence is a woman younger than 30 who spontaneously cleared hepatitis C infection. The CDR3 region is CAISEQGAYEQYF. In DNA form, the CDR3 reads TGTGCCATCAGTGAGCAGGGGGCCTACGAGCAGTACTTC.